Shown below are 21 T cell receptor beta chains from a single sample sequenced in a study of T-cell reconstitution after alpha-beta-depleted transplantation in children. Unique molecular identifiers were incorporated during preparation of the TCRbeta library. In TCRdb, the PCR reads were re-called with MiXCR into one record per CDR3 protein. The sample contains around 450,000 distinct CDR3 sequences, over 9.5% of which appear only once. Sample: PBMCs, taken before TCRalphabeta/CD19-depleted stem cell transplant. These receptors were obtained from a child younger than 10 with inherited bone marrow failure, due to receive a stem cell transplant.

This clonotype was seen at least ten times. V and J are TRBV10-3 and TRBJ1-4; D not resolved. The length of the CDR3 is 12 residues. Germline CDR1 reads ENHRY; CDR2 reads SYGVKD. The V end was cut by 2 bases, the J end by 6 bases, with 4 bases between. The CDR3 region is CAISESYEKLFF. CDR3 sequence (DNA): TGTGCCATCAGTGAGAGCTATGAAAAACTGTTTTTT.

The V and J genes are TRBV11-2 and TRBJ2-1, with 9 bases identical to TRBD2. Germline V lookup: CDR1 SGHAT, CDR2 FQNNGV. V lost 5 bases and J lost 3; bases outside the gene matches: 14. The CDR3 runs 18 residues. DNA of the CDR3: TGTGCCAGCAGCATACAAGGGCTAGCGGGATATGGCTACAATGAGCAGTTCTTC. Translation gives CASSIQGLAGYGYNEQFF.

This clonotype was seen ten or more times. This rearrangement joins TRBV7-8 to TRBJ2-7, with a possible D match to TRBD2 (5 bases). The germline gives CDR1 SGHVS, CDR2 FQNEAQ. The CDR3 has 14 amino acids. Trimming removed 5 bases at V and 3 bases at J, with 14 bases between. CDR3: CASSLGSGLYEQYF. The CDR3 region has the DNA TGTGCCAGCAGCCTAGGGAGCGGCCTCTACGAGCAGTACTTC.

Ten or more counts support this clonotype. This rearrangement joins TRBV7-9 to TRBJ2-1; TRBD1 aligns across 7 bases. CDR3 length equals 12 residues. Germline lookup yields CDR1 SEHNR and CDR2 FQNEAQ (reference sequence). The V gene end was trimmed by 10 bases and the J gene end by 10 bases; junction bases not matched to a gene: 10. The CDR3 spells CAKSEGAGEQFF. The CDR3, as DNA: TGTGCCAAATCAGAGGGGGCCGGAGAGCAGTTCTTC.

This clonotype has ten or more counts. J is TRBJ2-2 and V is TRBV14, with D uncertain. Per germline, CDR1 SGHDN and CDR2 FVKESK. The CDR3 extends over 14 amino acids. V shed 4 bases and J shed 7 bases, with 13 bases lying between them. The CDR3 protein is CASSRSGWVGELFF. As DNA, the CDR3 is TGTGCCAGCAGCCGATCCGGATGGGTCGGGGAGCTGTTTTTT.

The rearrangement links TRBV20-1 to TRBJ2-1; 7 bases agree with TRBD2. The ends lost 2 bases at V and 4 bases at J; junction bases unmatched: 14. From germline, CDR1 is DFQATT and CDR2 SNEGSKA (reference sequence). CDR3 length equals 17 residues. The CDR3 reads CSARRGTGGFRYNEQFF. The DNA of the CDR3 is TGCAGTGCTAGAAGAGGGACGGGGGGATTTAGGTACAATGAGCAGTTCTTC.

To note about this clonotype: The junction does not match germline at one end; this may be a read error. This chain joins TRBV14 and TRBJ2-3; D is perhaps TRBD2 (6 bases). Germline assignment: CDR1 SGHDN and CDR2 FVKESK. The length of the CDR3 is 15 residues. The CDR3: CASSPLASFTDTLYF. The CDR3 DNA reads TGTGCCAGCAGCCCCCTAGCGAGCTTCACAGATACGCTGTATTTT.

This clonotype was observed a handful of times. The chain has TRBV5-4 and TRBJ2-1, with 7 bases matching TRBD2. The CDR3 extends over 15 amino acids. V shed 3 bases, J shed 0 bases, and the junction held 3 bases outside the gene matches. Germline CDR1 is SGHNT and CDR2 is YYREEE (reference sequence). CDR3 in amino acids: CASSWDYSSYNEQFF. In nucleotides, the CDR3 is TGTGCCAGCAGCTGGGACTACTCCTCCTACAATGAGCAGTTCTTC.

In regard to this clonotype: Being one base from a much bigger clone, this may be a read error. The V gene is TRBV4-3, the J gene TRBJ2-2, with TRBD1 as a possible D gene (6 bases). This CDR3 region has 16 residues. With 3 bases removed from V and 0 bases from J, the gap between germline ends came to 11 bases. Germline V CDR1 and CDR2: LGHNA, YSLEER. The DNA of the CDR3 is TGCGCCAGCAGCCACGATACAGGGACGAACACCGGGGAGCTGTTTTTT. Its translation is CASSHDTGTNTGELFF.

This clonotype was observed at least ten times. The rearrangement uses TRBV6-5 and TRBJ2-2; D perhaps matches TRBD2 (5 bases). The CDR3 length is 18 residues. Germline CDR1 MNHEY, CDR2 SVGAGI. Trimming cost V 4 bases and J 2 bases, with 20 bases left between them. The CDR3 loop is CASSLFSPDWINTGELFF. The CDR3 nucleotides read TGTGCCAGCAGTTTATTTAGCCCGGACTGGATTAACACCGGGGAGCTGTTTTTT.

There are many counts of this clonotype. The chain employs TRBV6-1 and TRBJ1-2; D not certain. CDR1 is MNHNS and CDR2 is SASEGT in the germline V gene. With 6 bases removed from V and 4 bases from J, the gap between germline ends came to 12 bases. The CDR3 has 13 residues. In DNA form, the CDR3 reads TGTGCCAGCAGCCACGACCTAGTCTATGGCTACACCTTC. It translates to CASSHDLVYGYTF.

The chain recombines TRBV20-1 with TRBJ1-1; D is perhaps TRBD1 (5 bases). This CDR3 is built from 14 residues. CDR1 and CDR2 from the germline V gene are DFQATT and SNEGSKA (reference sequence). Trimming cost V 3 bases and J 1 base, with 12 bases left between them. The CDR3 DNA follows: TGCAGTGCTAGTAAGGCAGGGCCGAACACTGAAGCTTTCTTT. It codes for CSASKAGPNTEAFF.

This clonotype has just a few counts. The CDR3 DNA follows: TGCAGTGCTAGTGGGGGCGTAAGCTCCTACAATGAGCAGTTCTTC. Translation gives CSASGGVSSYNEQFF. The chain has TRBV20-1 and TRBJ2-1; D possibly corresponds to TRBD1 (6 bases). V lost 3 bases to trimming and J lost 0 bases, with 12 bases between them. Germline assignment: CDR1 DFQATT and CDR2 SNEGSKA (reference sequence). The CDR3 length is 15 residues.

The chain couples TRBV4-3 to TRBJ2-1, with TRBD2 as a possible D gene (6 bases). Germline assignment: CDR1 LGHNA and CDR2 YSLEER. V was trimmed by 3 bases and J by 8 bases, leaving 17 bases between them. The CDR3 covers 15 residues. The CDR3 DNA reads as TGCGCCAGCAGCCATCTTGCGGCAGCGGGCGATGAGCAGTTCTTC. Translating it yields CASSHLAAAGDEQFF.

This clonotype was seen ten or more times. The chain couples TRBV29-1 to TRBJ2-3, with 7 bases that match TRBD1. The CDR3 runs to 12 residues. Germline V lookup: CDR1 SQVTM, CDR2 ANQGSEA. Trimming cost V 6 bases and J 6 bases; bases outside gene matches: 6. The CDR3 nucleotides read TGCAGCGTAAAACAGGGGTATGATACGCAGTATTTT. Amino acid sequence: CSVKQGYDTQYF.

This clonotype was recorded many times. The chain employs TRBV6-1 and TRBJ2-3; D gene uncertain. Germline V CDR1 and CDR2: MNHNS, SASEGT. V dropped 6 bases and J dropped 3 bases, with 10 bases sitting between them. The CDR3 covers 13 residues. CDR3 amino acids: CASSRRMTDTQYF. The CDR3 DNA reads as TGTGCCAGCAGCCGCAGAATGACAGATACGCAGTATTTT.

There are many counts of this clonotype. The chain has TRBV7-9 and TRBJ2-7; maybe TRBD2 (6 bases). The length of the CDR3 is 16 residues. The V and J ends lost 4 bases and 0 bases respectively, with 16 bases between them. Looked up from germline, CDR1 is SEHNR and CDR2 is FQNEAQ (reference sequence). The CDR3, as DNA: TGTGCCAGCAGCTCCAATCTAGCGTCCCTCTCCTACGAGCAGTACTTC. It is translated as CASSSNLASLSYEQYF. The variable domain in full, completed from reference TRBV7-9 and TRBJ2-7, reads DTGVSQNPRHKITKRGQNVTFRCDPISEHNRLYWYRQTLGQGPEFLTYFQNEAQLEKSRLLSDRFSAERPKGSFSTLEIQRTEQGDSAMYLCASSSNLASLSYEQYFGPGTRLTVT.

Many counts were recorded for this clonotype. This chain connects TRBV29-1 to TRBJ2-3; 10 bases match TRBD2. Germline lookup yields CDR1 SQVTM and CDR2 ANQGSEA. The CDR3 totals 15 residues. V lost 2 bases to trimming and J lost 2 bases; unmatched junction nucleotides: 4. CDR3 in amino acids: CSVESLAGVTDTQYF. The CDR3 nucleotides read TGCAGCGTTGAATCTCTAGCGGGGGTCACAGATACGCAGTATTTT.

This clonotype has a count of ten or more. The genes are TRBV27 and TRBJ1-4, with D maybe TRBD1 (5 bases). Trimming stripped 1 base from V and 6 bases from J, with 12 bases between. Germline-derived CDR1 and CDR2 are MNHEY and SMNVEV (reference sequence). This CDR3 contains 15 residues. CDR3 sequence reads: CASSLLWTPDEKLFF. CDR3 bases: TGTGCCAGCAGTTTATTGTGGACACCGGATGAAAAACTGTTTTTT.

This clonotype was detected ten times or more. V usage is TRBV3-1 and J usage is TRBJ2-1, with 10 bases lining up with TRBD2. The CDR3 length is 17 residues. Trimming at V came to 0 bases and at J to 3 bases, leaving 5 bases not matched to a gene. Germline CDR1 LGHDT, CDR2 YNNKEL (reference sequence). The CDR3 region is CASSQDWASGSYNEQFF. Written as DNA, the CDR3 is TGTGCCAGCAGCCAAGATTGGGCTAGCGGGAGCTACAATGAGCAGTTCTTC.

This clonotype has at least ten counts. The chain employs TRBV12-3 or TRBV12-4 and TRBJ2-7; a possible D gene is TRBD1 (5 bases). The CDR3 is 16 amino acids. V lost 5 bases, J lost 3 bases, and 20 bases lay in between. This CDR3 is CASSPQRRTSFYEQYF. CDR3 in DNA: TGTGCCAGCAGTCCCCAACGACGGACATCCTTCTACGAGCAGTACTTC.